The text below deals with one T cell receptor (beta chain). CDR3 size: 14 residues. Germline CDR1 MNHEY, CDR2 SVGAGI. The V and J ends lost 2 bases and 8 bases, in that order; junction bases with no gene match: 7. This sample was included in a study of CD8 T cells in ankylosing spondylitis. From the 5' RACE reads, TCRdb called clonotypes with MiXCR, one entry per CDR3 protein. The sample has about 340,000 distinct CDR3 sequences, roughly 15% seen once; the top ten hold 0.85% to 1.4%. This receptor was taken from a male donor with ankylosing spondylitis or in good health (not recorded which). The V gene is TRBV6-5, the J gene TRBJ1-1; 8 bases are a match to TRBD1. The sequencing input was blood, either unsorted or a sorted T cell fraction (not recorded which). CDR3: CASSYHRDRGEAFF. The CDR3 DNA reads as TGTGCCAGCAGTTACCACCGTGACAGGGGCGAAGCTTTCTTT.